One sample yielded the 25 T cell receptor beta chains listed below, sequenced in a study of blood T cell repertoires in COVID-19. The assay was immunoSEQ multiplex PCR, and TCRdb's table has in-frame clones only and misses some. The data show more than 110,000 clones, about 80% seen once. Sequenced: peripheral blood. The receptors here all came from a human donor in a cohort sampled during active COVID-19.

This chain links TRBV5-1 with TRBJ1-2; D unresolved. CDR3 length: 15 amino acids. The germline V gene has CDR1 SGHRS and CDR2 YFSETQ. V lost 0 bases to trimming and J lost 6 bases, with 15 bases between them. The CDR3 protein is CASSLEDAGWDGYTF. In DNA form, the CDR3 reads TGCGCCAGCAGCTTGGAGGACGCGGGGTGGGATGGCTACACCTTC. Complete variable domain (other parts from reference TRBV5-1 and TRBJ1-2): KAGVTQTPRYLIKTRGQQVTLSCSPISGHRSVSWYQQTPGQGLQFLFEYFSETQRNKGNFPGRFSGRQFSNSRSEMNVSTLELGDSALYLCASSLEDAGWDGYTFGSGTRLTVV.

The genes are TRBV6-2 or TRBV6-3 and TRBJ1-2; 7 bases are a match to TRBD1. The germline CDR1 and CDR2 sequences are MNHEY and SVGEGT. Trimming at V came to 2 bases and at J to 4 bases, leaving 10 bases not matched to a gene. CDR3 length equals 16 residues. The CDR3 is CASSYGPGQTPYGYTF. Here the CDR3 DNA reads TGTGCCAGCAGTTACGGCCCGGGACAGACCCCCTATGGCTACACCTTC.

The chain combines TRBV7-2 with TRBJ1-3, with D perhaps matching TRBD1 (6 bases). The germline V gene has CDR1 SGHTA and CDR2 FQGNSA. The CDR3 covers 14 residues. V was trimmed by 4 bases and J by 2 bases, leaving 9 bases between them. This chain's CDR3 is CASSSTGPGNTIYF. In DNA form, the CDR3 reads TGTGCCAGCAGCTCAACAGGGCCTGGAAACACCATATATTTT.

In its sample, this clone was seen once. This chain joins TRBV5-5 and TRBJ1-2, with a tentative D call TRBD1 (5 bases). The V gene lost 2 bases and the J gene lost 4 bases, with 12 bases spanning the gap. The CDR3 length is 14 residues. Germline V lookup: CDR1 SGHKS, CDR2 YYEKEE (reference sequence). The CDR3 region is CASSLGAFRYGYTF. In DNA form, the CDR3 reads TGTGCCAGCAGCTTAGGGGCTTTTCGCTATGGCTACACCTTC.

The CDR3, as DNA: TGTGCCAGCAGTTGGACAGGGTCTCAAGCTAACTATGGCTACACCTTC. This codes for CASSWTGSQANYGYTF. J is TRBJ1-2 and V is TRBV6-5; 8 positions agree with TRBD1. The V segment lost 4 bases and the J segment 0 bases; nucleotides outside the gene matches: 7. The CDR3 sequence is 16 residues long. Germline V gives CDR1 MNHEY, CDR2 SVGAGI.

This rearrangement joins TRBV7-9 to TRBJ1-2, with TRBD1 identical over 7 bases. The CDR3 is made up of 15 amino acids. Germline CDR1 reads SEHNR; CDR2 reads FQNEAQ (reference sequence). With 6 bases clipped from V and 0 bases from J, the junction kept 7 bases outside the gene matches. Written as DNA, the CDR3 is TGTGCCAGCAGTTTCATGACAGGGACTAACTATGGCTACACCTTC. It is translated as CASSFMTGTNYGYTF.

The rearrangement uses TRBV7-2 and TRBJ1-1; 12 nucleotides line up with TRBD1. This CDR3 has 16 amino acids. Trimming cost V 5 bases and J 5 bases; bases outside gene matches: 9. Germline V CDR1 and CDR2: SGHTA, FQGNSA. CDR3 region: CASSHRRDRGRTEAFF. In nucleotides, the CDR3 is TGTGCCAGCAGCCACCGCCGGGACAGGGGGCGGACTGAAGCTTTCTTT.

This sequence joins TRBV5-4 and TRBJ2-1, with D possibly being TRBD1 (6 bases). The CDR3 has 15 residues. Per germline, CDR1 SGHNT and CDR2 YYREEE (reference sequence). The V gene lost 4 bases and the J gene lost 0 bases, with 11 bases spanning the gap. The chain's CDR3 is CASSARGYSYNEQFF. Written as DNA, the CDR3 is TGTGCCAGCAGCGCCAGGGGCTACTCCTACAATGAGCAGTTCTTC. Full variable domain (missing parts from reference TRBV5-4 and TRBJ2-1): ETGVTQSPTHLIKTRGQQVTLRCSSQSGHNTVSWYQQALGQGPQFIFQYYREEENGRGNFPPRFSGLQFPNYSSELNVNALELDDSALYLCASSARGYSYNEQFFGPGTRLTVL.

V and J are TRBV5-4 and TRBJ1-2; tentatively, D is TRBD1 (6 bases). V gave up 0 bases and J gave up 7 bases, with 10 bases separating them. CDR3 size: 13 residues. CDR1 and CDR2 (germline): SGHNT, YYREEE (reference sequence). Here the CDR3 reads CASSLATGSGYTF. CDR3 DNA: TGTGCCAGCAGCTTGGCAACAGGGAGTGGCTACACCTTC.

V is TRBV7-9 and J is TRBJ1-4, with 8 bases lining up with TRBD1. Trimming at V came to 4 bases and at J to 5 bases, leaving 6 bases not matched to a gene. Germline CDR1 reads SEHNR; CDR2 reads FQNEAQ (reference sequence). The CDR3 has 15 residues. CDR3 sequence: CASSSAGTGNEKLFF. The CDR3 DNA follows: TGTGCCAGCAGCTCGGCGGGGACAGGCAATGAAAAACTGTTTTTT.

In nucleotides, the CDR3 is TGTGCCAGCTCACCGGACAGCTACGAGCAGTACTTC. Translated: CASSPDSYEQYF. The chain recombines TRBV18 with TRBJ2-7, with D perhaps matching TRBD1 (6 bases). The V gene lost 3 bases and the J gene lost 3 bases, with 6 bases spanning the gap. The germline V gene encodes CDR1 KGHSH and CDR2 LQKENI. The CDR3 loop spans 12 amino acids.

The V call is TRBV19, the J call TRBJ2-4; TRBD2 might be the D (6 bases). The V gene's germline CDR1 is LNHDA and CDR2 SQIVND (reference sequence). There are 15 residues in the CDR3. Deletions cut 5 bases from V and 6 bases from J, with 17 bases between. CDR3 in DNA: TGTGCCAGTAGTTTCGGGGGTACTCGCGTAAACATTCAGTACTTC. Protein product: CASSFGGTRVNIQYF.

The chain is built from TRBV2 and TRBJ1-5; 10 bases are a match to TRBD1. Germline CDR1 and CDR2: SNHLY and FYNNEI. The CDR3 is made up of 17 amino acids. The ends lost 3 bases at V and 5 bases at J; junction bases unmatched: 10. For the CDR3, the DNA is TGTGCCAGCAGTGAGGGACAGGGGTTTTTCCAGCATCAGCCCCAGCATTTT. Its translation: CASSEGQGFFQHQPQHF.

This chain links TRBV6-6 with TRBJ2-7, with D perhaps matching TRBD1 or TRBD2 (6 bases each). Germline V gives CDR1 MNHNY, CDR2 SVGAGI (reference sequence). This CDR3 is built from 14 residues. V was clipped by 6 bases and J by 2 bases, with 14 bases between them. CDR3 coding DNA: TGTGCCAGCAGATACGGGGGCGATACCTACGAGCAGTACGTC. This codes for CASRYGGDTYEQYV.

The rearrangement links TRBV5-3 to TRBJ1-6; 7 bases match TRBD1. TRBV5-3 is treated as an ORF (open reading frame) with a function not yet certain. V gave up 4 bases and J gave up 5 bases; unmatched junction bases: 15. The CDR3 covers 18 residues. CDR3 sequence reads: CARSRSLTGVINNSPLHF. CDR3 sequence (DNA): TGTGCCAGAAGCCGTTCGCTAACAGGGGTGATCAATAATTCACCCCTCCACTTT.

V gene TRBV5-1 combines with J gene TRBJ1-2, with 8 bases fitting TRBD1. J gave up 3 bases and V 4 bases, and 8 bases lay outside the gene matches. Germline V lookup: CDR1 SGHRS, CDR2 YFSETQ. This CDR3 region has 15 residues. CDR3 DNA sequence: TGCGCCAGCAGCGAACAGGGGGGATTCGACTATGGCTACACCTTC. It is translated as CASSEQGGFDYGYTF. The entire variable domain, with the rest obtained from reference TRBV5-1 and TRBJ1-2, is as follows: KAGVTQTPRYLIKTRGQQVTLSCSPISGHRSVSWYQQTPGQGLQFLFEYFSETQRNKGNFPGRFSGRQFSNSRSEMNVSTLELGDSALYLCASSEQGGFDYGYTFGSGTRLTVV.

The CDR3 sequence is CASSQSGRQNYGYTF. Here the CDR3 DNA reads TGTGCCAGCAGCCAGTCGGGGAGGCAGAACTATGGCTACACCTTC. V is TRBV6-2 or TRBV6-3 and J is TRBJ1-2; no firm D call. V was clipped by 6 bases and J by 2 bases, with 16 bases between them. From germline, CDR1 is MNHEY and CDR2 SVGEGT. This CDR3 has 15 residues.

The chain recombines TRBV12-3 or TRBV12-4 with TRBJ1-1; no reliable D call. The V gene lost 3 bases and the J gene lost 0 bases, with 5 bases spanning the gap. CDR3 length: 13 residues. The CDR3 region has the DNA TGTGCCAGCAGTTTTTCTGTGAACACTGAAGCTTTCTTT. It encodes CASSFSVNTEAFF.

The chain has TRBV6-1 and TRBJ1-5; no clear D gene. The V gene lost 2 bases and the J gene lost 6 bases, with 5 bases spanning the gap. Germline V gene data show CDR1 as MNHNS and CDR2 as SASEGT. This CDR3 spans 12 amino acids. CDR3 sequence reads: CASSELAQPQHF. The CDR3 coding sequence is TGTGCCAGCAGTGAATTAGCTCAGCCCCAGCATTTT.

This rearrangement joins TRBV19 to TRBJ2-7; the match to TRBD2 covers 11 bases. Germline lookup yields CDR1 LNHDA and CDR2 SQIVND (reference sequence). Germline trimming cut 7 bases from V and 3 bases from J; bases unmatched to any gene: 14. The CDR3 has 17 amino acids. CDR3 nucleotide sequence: TGTGCCAGTAAGGCTAGCGGGAGGCCTGGATCCTGCTACGAGCAGTACGTC. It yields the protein CASKASGRPGSCYEQYV.

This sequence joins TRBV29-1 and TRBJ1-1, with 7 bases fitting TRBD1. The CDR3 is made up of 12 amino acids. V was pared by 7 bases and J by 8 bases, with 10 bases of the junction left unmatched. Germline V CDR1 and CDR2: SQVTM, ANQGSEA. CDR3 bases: TGCAGCGGGAGCCAGACAGGGTACGAAGCTTTCTTT. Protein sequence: CSGSQTGYEAFF.

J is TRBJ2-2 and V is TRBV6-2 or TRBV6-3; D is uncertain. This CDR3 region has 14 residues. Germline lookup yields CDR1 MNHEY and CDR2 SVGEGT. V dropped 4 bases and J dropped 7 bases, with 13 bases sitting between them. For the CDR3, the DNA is TGTGCCAGCAGTTTCGTACCATCTATCGGGGAGCTGTTTTTT. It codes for CASSFVPSIGELFF.

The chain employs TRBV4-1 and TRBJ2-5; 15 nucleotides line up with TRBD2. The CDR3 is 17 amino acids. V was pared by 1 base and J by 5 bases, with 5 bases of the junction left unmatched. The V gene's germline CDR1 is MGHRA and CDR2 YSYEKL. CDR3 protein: CASSQGTSGGARETQYF. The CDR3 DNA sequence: TGCGCCAGCAGCCAAGGGACTAGCGGGGGGGCCAGGGAGACCCAGTACTTC.

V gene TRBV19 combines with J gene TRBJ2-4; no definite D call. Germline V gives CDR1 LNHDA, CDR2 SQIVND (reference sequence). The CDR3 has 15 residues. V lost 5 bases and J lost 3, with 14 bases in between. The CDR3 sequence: CASSAPSLGKNIQYF. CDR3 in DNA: TGTGCCAGTAGTGCCCCTAGTTTGGGCAAAAACATTCAGTACTTC.

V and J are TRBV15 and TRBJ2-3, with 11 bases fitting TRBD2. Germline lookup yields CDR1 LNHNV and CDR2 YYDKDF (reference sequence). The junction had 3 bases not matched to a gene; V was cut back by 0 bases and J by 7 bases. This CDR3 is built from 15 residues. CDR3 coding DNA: TGTGCCACCAGCAGAGATCTAGCGGGGGGTTATACGCAGTATTTT. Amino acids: CATSRDLAGGYTQYF.